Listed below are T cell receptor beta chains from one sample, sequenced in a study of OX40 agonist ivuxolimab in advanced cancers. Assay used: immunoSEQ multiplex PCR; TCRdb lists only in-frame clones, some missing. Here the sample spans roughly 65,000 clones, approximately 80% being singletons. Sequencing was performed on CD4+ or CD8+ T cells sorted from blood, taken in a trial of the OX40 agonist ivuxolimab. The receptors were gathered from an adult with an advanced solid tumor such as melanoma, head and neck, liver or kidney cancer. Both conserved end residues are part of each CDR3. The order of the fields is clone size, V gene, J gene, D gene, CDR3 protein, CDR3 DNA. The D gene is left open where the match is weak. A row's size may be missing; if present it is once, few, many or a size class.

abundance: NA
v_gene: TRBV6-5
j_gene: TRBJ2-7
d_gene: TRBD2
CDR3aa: CASSPLAGTHEQYF
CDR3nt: TGTGCCAGCAGTCCACTAGCGGGGACCCACGAGCAGTACTTC

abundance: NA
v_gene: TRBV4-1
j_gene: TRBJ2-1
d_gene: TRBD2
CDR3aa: CASSLTGLAGPNEQFF
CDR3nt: TGCGCCAGCAGCCTCACGGGACTAGCGGGGCCCAATGAGCAGTTCTTC

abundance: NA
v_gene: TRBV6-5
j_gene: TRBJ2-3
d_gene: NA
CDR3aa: CASSRQATSTDTQYF
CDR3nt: TGTGCCAGCAGTCGACAGGCAACTAGCACAGATACGCAGTATTTT

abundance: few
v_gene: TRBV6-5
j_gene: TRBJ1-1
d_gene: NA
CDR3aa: CASSYAGRTEAFF
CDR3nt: TGTGCCAGCAGTTACGCGGGAAGGACTGAAGCTTTCTTT

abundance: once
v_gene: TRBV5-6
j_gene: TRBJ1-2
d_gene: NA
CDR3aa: CASSVRGANYGYTF
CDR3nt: TGTGCCAGCAGCGTAAGAGGGGCTAACTATGGCTACACCTTC

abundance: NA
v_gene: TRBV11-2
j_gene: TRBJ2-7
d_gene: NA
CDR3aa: CASSLYGPSSYEQYF
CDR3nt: TGTGCCAGCAGCTTATACGGCCCGAGCTCCTACGAGCAGTACTTC

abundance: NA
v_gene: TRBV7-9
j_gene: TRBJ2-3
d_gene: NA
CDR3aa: CASSPALGSTDTQYF
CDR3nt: TGTGCCAGCAGCCCCGCTTTGGGGAGCACAGATACGCAGTATTTT

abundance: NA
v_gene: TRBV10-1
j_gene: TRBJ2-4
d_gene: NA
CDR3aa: CASSGVENIQYF
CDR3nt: TGCGCCAGCAGCGGGGTGGAGAACATTCAGTACTTC

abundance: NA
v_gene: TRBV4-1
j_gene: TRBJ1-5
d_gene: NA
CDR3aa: CANSLQPQHF
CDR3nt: TGCGCCAACTCTCTTCAGCCCCAGCATTTT

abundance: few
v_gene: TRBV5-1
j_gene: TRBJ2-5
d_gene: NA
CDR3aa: CARLTTGRQTQYF
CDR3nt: TGCGCCAGGTTAACTACGGGAAGGCAGACCCAGTACTTC

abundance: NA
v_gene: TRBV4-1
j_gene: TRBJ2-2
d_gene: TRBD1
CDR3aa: CASSRDRVGELFF
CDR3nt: TGCGCCAGCAGCCGAGACAGGGTCGGGGAGCTGTTTTTT

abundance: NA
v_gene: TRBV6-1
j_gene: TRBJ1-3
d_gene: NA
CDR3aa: CASSTGSSGNTIYF
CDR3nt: TGTGCCAGCAGCACAGGGTCCTCTGGAAACACCATATATTTT

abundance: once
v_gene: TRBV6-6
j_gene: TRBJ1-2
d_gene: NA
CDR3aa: CASSPGQNYGYTF
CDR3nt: TGTGCCAGCAGTCCAGGACAGAACTATGGCTACACCTTC

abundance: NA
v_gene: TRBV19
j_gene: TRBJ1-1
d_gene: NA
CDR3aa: CASSFGHLNTEAFF
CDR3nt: TGTGCCAGTAGTTTCGGACACTTGAACACTGAAGCTTTCTTT

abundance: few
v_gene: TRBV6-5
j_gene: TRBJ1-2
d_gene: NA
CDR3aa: CASRSPPPAYGYTF
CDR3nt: TGTGCCAGCAGATCTCCCCCGCCCGCCTATGGCTACACCTTC

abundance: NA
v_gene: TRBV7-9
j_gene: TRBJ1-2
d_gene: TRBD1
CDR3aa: CASSLAGAGGRDGYTF
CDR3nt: TGTGCCAGCAGCTTAGCGGGTGCAGGGGGCAGAGATGGCTACACCTTC

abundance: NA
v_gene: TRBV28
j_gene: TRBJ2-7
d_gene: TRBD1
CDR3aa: CASSPGQAAYEQYF
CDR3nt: TGTGCCAGCAGCCCGGGACAGGCCGCCTACGAGCAGTACTTC

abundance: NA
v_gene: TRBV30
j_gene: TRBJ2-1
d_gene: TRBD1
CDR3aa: CAWRVVGQGANEQFF
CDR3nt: TGTGCCTGGAGGGTAGTGGGACAGGGAGCAAATGAGCAGTTCTTC

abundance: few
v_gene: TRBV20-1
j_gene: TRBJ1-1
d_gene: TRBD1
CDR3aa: CSADRQGKAFF
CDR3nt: TGCAGTGCGGATCGACAGGGTAAGGCTTTCTTT

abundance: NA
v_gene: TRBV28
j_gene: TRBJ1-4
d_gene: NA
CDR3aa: CASRDSGPRTEKLFF
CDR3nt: TGTGCCAGCAGGGACAGTGGCCCACGGACGGAAAAACTGTTTTTT

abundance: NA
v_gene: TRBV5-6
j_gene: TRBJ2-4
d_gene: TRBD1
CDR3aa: CASSFRGPDIQYF
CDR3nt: TGTGCCAGCAGCTTTAGGGGGCCGGACATTCAGTACTTC

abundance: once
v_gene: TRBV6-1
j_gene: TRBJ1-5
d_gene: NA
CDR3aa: CASRGTGSSNQPQHF
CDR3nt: TGTGCCAGCAGGGGTACAGGGTCTAGCAATCAGCCCCAGCATTTT

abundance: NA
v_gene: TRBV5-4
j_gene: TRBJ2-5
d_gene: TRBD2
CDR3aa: CASSFNAGGKETQYF
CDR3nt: TGTGCCAGCAGCTTCAATGCGGGGGGGAAAGAGACCCAGTACTTC

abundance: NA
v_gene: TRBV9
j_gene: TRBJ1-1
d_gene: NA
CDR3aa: CASSVGRRNTEAFF
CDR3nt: TGTGCCAGCAGCGTCGGGAGGCGGAACACTGAAGCTTTCTTT

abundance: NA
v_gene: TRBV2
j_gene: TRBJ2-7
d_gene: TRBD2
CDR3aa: CASGGRGEQYF
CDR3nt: TGTGCCAGCGGGGGGAGGGGTGAGCAGTACTTC

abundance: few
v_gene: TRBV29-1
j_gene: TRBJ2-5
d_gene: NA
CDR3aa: CSVEAGQTQYF
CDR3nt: TGCAGCGTTGAGGCAGGGCAGACCCAGTACTTC

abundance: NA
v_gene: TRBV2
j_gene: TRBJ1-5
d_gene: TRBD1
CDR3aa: CASHRGGANQPQHF
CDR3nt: TGTGCCAGCCACAGGGGGGGCGCCAATCAGCCCCAGCATTTT

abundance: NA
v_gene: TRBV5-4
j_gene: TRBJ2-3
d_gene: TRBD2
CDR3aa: CASSFLAGGTDTQYF
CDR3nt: TGTGCCAGCAGCTTCCTAGCGGGGGGCACAGATACGCAGTATTTT

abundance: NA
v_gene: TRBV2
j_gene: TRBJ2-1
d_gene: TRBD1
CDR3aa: CASRTGGGSNEQFF
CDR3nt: TGTGCCAGCCGGACAGGGGGCGGATCGAATGAGCAGTTCTTC

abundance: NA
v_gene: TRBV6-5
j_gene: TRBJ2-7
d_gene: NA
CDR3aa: CASSYSRGSSYEQYF
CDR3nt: TGTGCCAGCAGTTACTCGAGGGGCAGCTCCTACGAGCAGTACTTC

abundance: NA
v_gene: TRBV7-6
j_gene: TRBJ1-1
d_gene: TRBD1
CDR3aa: CASSQQGGTEAFF
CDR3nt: TGTGCCAGCAGCCAACAGGGGGGAACTGAAGCTTTCTTT